A selection of T cell receptor beta chains follows, all from one sample in a study of vaccination and CD4 T cells after COVID-19. TCRdb itself ran the PCR reads through MiXCR, one entry per CDR3 protein. Of around 20,000 distinct CDR3 sequences in the sample, 48% were seen once. Antigens of these TCRs are unknown. Sequencing was performed on CD4+ T cells from blood, cultured in vitro. The receptors derive from a human donor who had recovered from COVID-19. Each CDR3 is given with its conserved first and last residue. D genes are given only for firm matches. Size tells how often a clone was seen (once, few, many) or the class of an expanded clone, and some rows leave it out.

d_gene	v_gene	j_gene	abundance	len	CDR3aa	CDR3nt
NA	TRBV19	TRBJ1-3	NA	14	CASSNRLGGNTIYF	TGTGCCAGTAGTAACAGGTTAGGTGGAAACACCATATATTTT
NA	TRBV20-1	TRBJ2-3	few	16	CSARDPRDLLTDTQYF	TGCAGTGCTAGAGATCCCCGGGACTTACTCACAGATACGCAGTATTTT
NA	TRBV28	TRBJ1-2	few	14	CASSLEGVNYGYTF	TGTGCCAGCAGTTTGGAGGGGGTGAACTATGGCTACACCTTC
TRBD1	TRBV2	TRBJ1-5	NA	15	CASSGRTGAIQPQHF	TGTGCCAGCAGCGGAAGGACAGGAGCGATACAGCCCCAGCATTTT
NA	TRBV25-1	TRBJ2-7	NA	15	CASSEPAGDGYEQYF	TGTGCCAGCAGTGAACCGGCAGGGGACGGATACGAGCAGTACTTC
NA	TRBV7-6	TRBJ2-1	NA	18	CASSLAPPTGRGYNEQFF	TGTGCCAGCAGCTTAGCGCCCCCTACAGGGAGGGGTTACAATGAGCAGTTCTTC
TRBD1	TRBV11-2	TRBJ2-5	NA	14	CASRWTGVKETQYF	TGTGCCAGCAGATGGACAGGGGTTAAAGAGACCCAGTACTTC
NA	TRBV20-1	TRBJ2-7	NA	10	CSAEGREQYF	TGCAGTGCTGAGGGGCGGGAGCAGTACTTC
NA	TRBV5-1	TRBJ1-4	NA	16	CASSSRPTGLQEKLFF	TGCGCCAGCAGCTCCCGACCGACGGGCCTACAGGAGAAACTGTTTTTT
TRBD2	TRBV2	TRBJ2-5	NA	13	CASIGGGQETQYF	TGTGCCAGCATTGGGGGGGGGCAAGAGACCCAGTACTTC
NA	TRBV7-9	TRBJ2-7	NA	13	CASSQWSSHEQYF	TGTGCCAGCAGCCAATGGAGTTCCCACGAGCAGTACTTC
NA	TRBV20-1	TRBJ1-4	NA	17	CSAREGVDSLVGGKLFF	TGCAGTGCTAGAGAGGGGGTGGACAGTCTAGTTGGGGGGAAACTGTTTTTT
NA	TRBV7-2	TRBJ1-3	few	13	CASSSTSGNTIYF	TGTGCCAGCAGCTCAACTTCTGGAAACACCATATATTTT
NA	TRBV6-5	TRBJ2-7	few	16	CASSYPSGQNSYEQYF	TGTGCCAGCAGTTACCCCTCCGGACAGAACTCCTACGAGCAGTACTTC
TRBD2	TRBV6-1	TRBJ2-7	NA	14	CASSELGLAGEQYF	TGTGCCAGCAGTGAACTGGGACTAGCGGGGGAGCAGTACTTC
NA	TRBV2	TRBJ1-6	few	14	CASNMLGGNSPLHF	TGTGCCAGCAACATGCTTGGGGGTAATTCACCCCTCCACTTT
NA	TRBV19	TRBJ1-4	NA	15	CASSPWDRTNEKLFF	TGTGCCAGTAGTCCATGGGACCGGACTAATGAAAAACTGTTTTTT
TRBD2	TRBV20-1	TRBJ2-1	NA	17	CSARDSSGLISYNEQFF	TGCAGTGCTAGAGACTCTAGCGGGCTTATCTCCTACAATGAGCAGTTCTTC
NA	TRBV9	TRBJ1-2	few	13	CASSVNDLGGYTF	TGTGCCAGCAGCGTGAACGACCTAGGGGGCTACACCTTC
TRBD1	TRBV4-3	TRBJ1-2	NA	16	CASSLTDRVTIYGYTF	TGCGCCAGCAGCCTTACCGACAGGGTAACCATCTATGGCTACACCTTC
NA	TRBV12-3/TRBV12-4	TRBJ1-5	NA	15	CASSLARGPDQPQHF	TGTGCCAGCAGTTTAGCGCGGGGGCCAGATCAGCCCCAGCATTTT
NA	TRBV6-2/TRBV6-3	TRBJ1-1	NA	12	CASSFRGTEAFF	TGTGCCAGCAGTTTTAGGGGGACTGAAGCTTTCTTT
TRBD1	TRBV2	TRBJ1-5	NA	17	CASVPGQGAWGNQPQHF	TGTGCCAGCGTTCCGGGACAGGGGGCTTGGGGCAATCAGCCCCAGCATTTT
NA	TRBV28	TRBJ1-5	NA	16	CASTTTTGVSNQPQHF	TGTGCCAGCACCACGACGACAGGAGTAAGCAATCAGCCCCAGCATTTT
NA	TRBV11-2	TRBJ2-7	NA	12	CASRAYPYEQYF	TGTGCCAGCCGGGCCTACCCCTACGAGCAGTACTTC
TRBD2	TRBV19	TRBJ2-3	NA	15	CASSLSLASTDTQYF	TGTGCCAGTAGCCTCTCACTAGCGAGCACAGATACGCAGTATTTT
NA	TRBV28	TRBJ1-4	NA	14	CASSRGGANEKLFF	TGTGCCAGCAGTAGAGGGGGGGCTAATGAAAAACTGTTTTTT
TRBD1	TRBV10-1	TRBJ2-7	NA	14	CASSEGTGLYEQYF	TGCGCCAGCAGTGAAGGGACAGGGCTCTACGAGCAGTACTTC
NA	TRBV28	TRBJ1-6	NA	12	CASSLENSPLHF	TGTGCCAGCAGTTTGGAAAATTCACCCCTCCACTTT
NA	TRBV6-1	TRBJ2-5	NA	13	CASSPSGQETQYF	TGTGCCAGCAGTCCCAGCGGGCAAGAGACCCAGTACTTC
NA	TRBV5-4	TRBJ2-3	NA	16	CASSLTQDLNSDTQYF	TGTGCCAGCAGCTTGACCCAGGACCTTAACTCCGATACGCAGTATTTT
NA	TRBV9	TRBJ1-6	NA	15	CASSVGSGMRSPLHF	TGTGCCAGCAGCGTAGGTTCAGGGATGCGCTCACCCCTCCACTTT
NA	TRBV6-5	TRBJ1-2	NA	14	CASSYGRSNYGYTF	TGTGCCAGCAGTTACGGCCGATCTAACTATGGCTACACCTTC
NA	TRBV5-1	TRBJ2-1	NA	15	CASSPGTLEVNEQFF	TGCGCCAGCAGCCCCGGGACTCTAGAAGTAAATGAGCAGTTCTTC
NA	TRBV10-1	TRBJ2-1	NA	12	CASSGTGNEQFF	TGCGCCAGCAGTGGTACAGGGAACGAGCAGTTCTTC
NA	TRBV7-9	TRBJ1-4	NA	16	CASSLVGGGTNEKLFF	TGTGCCAGCAGCTTAGTCGGCGGGGGGACTAATGAAAAACTGTTTTTT
NA	TRBV6-1	TRBJ1-1	once	14	CASRGQPGNTEALF	TGTGCCAGCAGAGGACAGCCGGGGAACACTGAAGCTTTGTTT
TRBD1	TRBV5-1	TRBJ2-3	NA	15	CASSFGTEGTDTQYF	TGCGCCAGCAGCTTCGGGACAGAGGGCACAGATACGCAGTATTTT
TRBD2	TRBV20-1	TRBJ2-7	NA	14	CSAHPGLAGNEQYF	TGCAGTGCTCATCCCGGACTAGCGGGAAACGAGCAGTACTTC
NA	TRBV7-2	TRBJ1-1	NA	13	CASSFNRNTEAFF	TGTGCCAGCAGCTTTAATAGGAACACTGAAGCTTTCTTT